This T cell receptor beta chain stems from a study of chemoradiotherapy in HPV16-positive cancers. This table comes from immunoSEQ multiplex PCR, and its TCRdb copy is limited to in-frame clones, with some not included. In the table there are over 5,000 clones, approximately 78% of which are singletons. CDR1 is KGHSH and CDR2 is LQKENI in the germline V gene. The CDR3 has 17 residues. V gave up 6 bases and J gave up 4 bases, with 19 bases separating them. The chain employs TRBV18 and TRBJ2-6, with a weak D call TRBD2 (7 bases). This material was collected from a patient who underwent chemoradiotherapy. This receptor was obtained from a human donor with HPV-associated anogenital cancer. The CDR3 DNA reads as TGTGCCAGCTCCCCCTCGGGGGCGGGGGACGGGGCCAACGTCCTGACTTTC. Translating it yields CASSPSGAGDGANVLTF.